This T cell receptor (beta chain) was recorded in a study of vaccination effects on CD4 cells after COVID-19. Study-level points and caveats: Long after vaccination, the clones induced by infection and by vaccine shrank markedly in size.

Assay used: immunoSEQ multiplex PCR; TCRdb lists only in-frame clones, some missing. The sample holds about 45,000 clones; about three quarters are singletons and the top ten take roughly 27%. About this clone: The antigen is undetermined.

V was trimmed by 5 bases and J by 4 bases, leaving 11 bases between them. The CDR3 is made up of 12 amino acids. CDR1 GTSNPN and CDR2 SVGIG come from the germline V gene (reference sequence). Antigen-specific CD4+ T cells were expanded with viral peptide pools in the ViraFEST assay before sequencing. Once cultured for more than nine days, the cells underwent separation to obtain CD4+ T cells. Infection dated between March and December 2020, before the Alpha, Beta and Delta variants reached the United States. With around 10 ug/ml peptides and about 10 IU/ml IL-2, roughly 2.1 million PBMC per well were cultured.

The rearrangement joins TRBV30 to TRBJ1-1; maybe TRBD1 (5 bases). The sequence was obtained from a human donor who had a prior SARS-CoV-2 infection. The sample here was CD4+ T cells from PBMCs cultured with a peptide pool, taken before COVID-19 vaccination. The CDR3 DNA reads TGTGCCTGGGCGGGGGGAGTCACTGAAGCTTTCTTT. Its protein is CAWAGGVTEAFF.